This T cell receptor (beta chain) was captured by sequencing in a study of CD8+CD57+ T cells in acquired aplastic anemia. Germline trimming cut 8 bases from V and 2 bases from J; bases unmatched to any gene: 6. Germline assignment: CDR1 LNHDA and CDR2 SQIVND (reference sequence). The CDR3 is 13 residues long. Patients selected for sequencing had displayed CD8+CD57+ cell expansion by flow cytometry. None of the patients had been given any therapy when their blood was sampled. Template material for TCR beta VDJ and CDR3 profiling consisted of genomic DNA. Via MiXCR, TCRdb re-called the reads, giving one row per CDR3 protein. The sample comprises under 200,000 distinct CDR3 sequences, over 70% of which are singletons, and approximately 50% rests with the top ten.

This sequence originates from a human donor with aplastic anemia. Sequenced sample: sorted CD4+, CD8+, or CD8+CD57+ T cells (not recorded which) from PBMCs. The V gene is TRBV19, the J gene TRBJ2-7; 7 bases line up with TRBD2. DNA for the CDR3: TGTGCCAGTCAGCGGGAACCCACCTACGAGCAGTACTTC. It codes for CASQREPTYEQYF.